The sequence of this TCR beta chain was determined in a study of shared clonotypes between healthy human individuals. Study outcomes and limitations: Relative to clonotypes present in all four donors, those not shared had lower generation probabilities. Donors were few, which limited the genetic and exposure-history diversity represented.

Together with CD45RO+ cells, CCR7-negative CD45RA+ TemRA cells were included in CD8 memory. Details on this clone: Its specificity is unknown.

The V end lost 3 bases, the J end lost 9 bases, and 24 bases lay between the germline ends. The germline V gene has CDR1 MDHEN and CDR2 SYDVKM. The CDR3 loop spans 17 amino acids. TCRdb's table, derived via immunoSEQ multiplex PCR, lists solely in-frame clones and lacks some. The sample shows around 320,000 clones, about nine tenths of them seen only once. This clonotype was sampled from a man aged 18 to 30 in good health. Source material: memory CD8+ T cells sorted from blood. Subset defined: CD45RO+ cells pooled with CCR7-negative TemRA cells. The genes are TRBV28 and TRBJ1-5, with TRBD1 as a possible D gene (6 bases). The CDR3, as DNA: TGTGCCAGCAGTTTTTATGGCTTCGAAGGGGGAACAGGGCCCCAGCATTTT. This gives the protein CASSFYGFEGGTGPQHF.